These 14 T cell receptor beta chains were all obtained from the same sample, sequenced in a study of T cell changes during pregnancy in multiple sclerosis. TCRdb keeps only in-frame clones here, not all; method: immunoSEQ multiplex PCR. The table has approximately 61,000 clones, roughly 86% seen once. Here the sequenced sample was peripheral blood, taken in the first trimester of pregnancy. These receptors were taken from a female donor with multiple sclerosis, enrolled in a pregnancy study.

The rearrangement links TRBV7-9 to TRBJ2-1, with D perhaps matching TRBD1 (6 bases). Per the germline V gene, CDR1 is SEHNR and CDR2 is FQNEAQ (reference sequence). Trimming stripped 0 bases from V and 0 bases from J, with 6 bases between. The CDR3 totals 15 residues. DNA of the CDR3: TGTGCCAGCAGCTTAGCGGACAGCTCCTACAATGAGCAGTTCTTC. This sequence encodes CASSLADSSYNEQFF.

The rearrangement uses TRBV10-3 and TRBJ2-2; 10 bases are shared with TRBD1. This CDR3 has 17 amino acids. V was clipped by 8 bases and J by 0 bases; unmatched bases: 9. The germline V gene has CDR1 ENHRY and CDR2 SYGVKD. CDR3 region: CAIRGQGGSSNTGELFF. The CDR3 region has the DNA TGTGCCATCCGTGGACAGGGGGGGTCTTCGAACACCGGGGAGCTGTTTTTT.

The chain links TRBV7-2 to TRBJ2-1; 12 bases map to TRBD2. V lost 5 bases, J lost 5 bases, and 4 bases stayed unmatched. This CDR3 spans 15 amino acids. The germline CDR1 and CDR2 sequences are SGHTA and FQGNSA. The CDR3 DNA is TGTGCCAGCAGCCCCAGACTAGCGGGAGACAATGAGCAGTTCTTC. It yields the protein CASSPRLAGDNEQFF.

In this sample, this clone turned up a few times. The V gene is TRBV5-1, the J gene TRBJ1-3, with 8 bases matching TRBD1. The CDR3 totals 14 residues. Per germline, CDR1 SGHRS and CDR2 YFSETQ. With 0 bases clipped from V and 5 bases from J, the junction kept 1 base outside the gene matches. The CDR3, as DNA: TGCGCCAGCAGCTTGGACAGGGGGAGAAACACCATATATTTT. Encoded protein: CASSLDRGRNTIYF.

The rearrangement uses TRBV18 and TRBJ1-2, with 9 nucleotides matching TRBD1. The junction had 6 bases not matched to a gene; V was cut back by 2 bases and J by 2 bases. Germline CDR1 and CDR2: KGHSH and LQKENI. The CDR3 consists of 16 residues. This CDR3 is CASSPTDRGVNYGYTF. The CDR3 coding sequence is TGTGCCAGCTCACCAACGGACAGGGGAGTGAACTATGGCTACACCTTC.

This chain uses TRBV4-3 with TRBJ1-4, with TRBD1 matching 12 bases. J lost 2 bases, V lost 1 base, and 2 bases had no gene match. This CDR3 is built from 17 residues. CDR1 LGHNA and CDR2 YSLEER come from the germline V gene. Here the CDR3 DNA reads TGCGCCAGCAGCCAAGGGGACAGGGGGCCCACTAATGAAAAACTGTTTTTT. Translated, it gives CASSQGDRGPTNEKLFF.

The chain links TRBV5-4 to TRBJ2-1, with no clear D. V was shortened by 4 bases and J by 9 bases, with 8 bases between the two germline ends. Per germline, CDR1 SGHNT and CDR2 YYREEE (reference sequence). The CDR3 is made up of 11 amino acids. CDR3 protein: CASSPGVEQFF. The CDR3 DNA reads as TGTGCCAGCAGCCCCGGAGTTGAGCAGTTCTTC.

This chain uses TRBV10-3 with TRBJ2-1, with TRBD2 matching 13 bases. Germline loops: CDR1 ENHRY, CDR2 SYGVKD. CDR3 length: 14 residues. The V segment lost 8 bases and the J segment 8 bases; nucleotides outside the gene matches: 6. The CDR3 region has the DNA TGTGCCATCCGGACTAGCGGGAGTATGGATGAGCAGTTCTTC. It translates to CAIRTSGSMDEQFF.

This chain joins TRBV5-1 and TRBJ2-1; TRBD2 might be the D (5 bases). The CDR3 totals 15 residues. V lost 4 bases and J lost 0, with 11 bases in between. Looked up from germline, CDR1 is SGHRS and CDR2 is YFSETQ. CDR3 sequence (DNA): TGCGCCAGCAGCCTTAGCGCCGACTCCTACAATGAGCAGTTCTTC. It translates to CASSLSADSYNEQFF.

The chain has TRBV30 and TRBJ1-5; D is uncertain. Germline CDR1 GTSNPN, CDR2 SVGIG (reference sequence). The ends were cut back, 2 bases at V and 5 bases at J, with 16 bases in the middle. This CDR3 region has 15 residues. The DNA of the CDR3 is TGTGCCTGGAGTCCTGTCAGAGCGGGGTATCAGCCCCAGCATTTT. It codes for CAWSPVRAGYQPQHF.

The chain couples TRBV7-3 to TRBJ2-1; 8 bases are shared with TRBD2. The V gene end was trimmed by 1 base and the J gene end by 0 bases; junction bases not matched to a gene: 2. Germline values: CDR1 SGHTA, CDR2 FQGTGA. The CDR3 sequence is 16 residues long. CDR3 bases: TGTGCCAGCAGCTTAATAGCGGGGATCTCCTACAATGAGCAGTTCTTC. Its translation: CASSLIAGISYNEQFF.

The chain employs TRBV7-8 and TRBJ2-1, with TRBD1 as a possible D gene (5 bases). V gave up 5 bases and J gave up 10 bases, with 15 bases separating them. This CDR3 is built from 13 residues. CDR1 SGHVS and CDR2 FQNEAQ come from the germline V gene. CDR3 coding DNA: TGTGCCAGCAGCCCAGGGCCCTCCCGCGAGCAGTTCTTC. Encoded protein: CASSPGPSREQFF. Using reference TRBV7-8 and TRBJ2-1 for the parts outside the CDR3, the full variable domain is GAGVSQSPRYKVAKRGQDVALRCDPISGHVSLFWYQQALGQGPEFLTYFQNEAQLDKSGLPSDRFFAERPEGSVSTLKIQRTQQEDSAVYLCASSPGPSREQFFGPGTRLTVL.

The rearrangement links TRBV4-3 to TRBJ1-5, with D possibly TRBD1 on 5 matching bases. Trimming stripped 0 bases from V and 2 bases from J, with 8 bases between. In germline, CDR1 is LGHNA, CDR2 YSLEER. The CDR3 loop spans 15 amino acids. The CDR3 loop reads CASSQESGGNQPQHF. DNA of the CDR3: TGCGCCAGCAGCCAAGAGTCGGGGGGCAATCAGCCCCAGCATTTT.

This chain links TRBV11-2 with TRBJ2-4, with D maybe TRBD2 (5 bases). The CDR3 is 16 residues long. Per the germline V gene, CDR1 is SGHAT and CDR2 is FQNNGV. V was cut by 3 bases and J by 5 bases, with 17 bases left in between. The CDR3 region has the DNA TGTGCCAGCAGCTTCGAGGGAGCTAAGACACAAAACATTCAGTACTTC. This codes for CASSFEGAKTQNIQYF. Complete variable domain (other parts from reference TRBV11-2 and TRBJ2-4): EAGVAQSPRYKIIEKRQSVAFWCNPISGHATLYWYQQILGQGPKLLIQFQNNGVVDDSQLPKDRFSAERLKGVDSTLKIQPAKLEDSAVYLCASSFEGAKTQNIQYFGAGTRLSVL.